Each of the 29 T cell receptor beta chains below was sequenced from the same sample in a study of blood T cell repertoires in COVID-19. Libraries were prepared by immunoSEQ multiplex PCR; TCRdb keeps only in-frame clonotypes and omits some of them. The table records around 60,000 clones, approximately 80% of them present only once. Sequenced material: peripheral blood. The receptors were gathered from a man older than 75 with acute or convalescent COVID-19.

CDR3 sequence (DNA): TGTGCCATCAGTGAGTCAGACTCCACAGATACGCAGTATTTT. Its translation: CAISESDSTDTQYF. V is TRBV10-3 and J is TRBJ2-3; D unclear. The CDR3 has 14 amino acids. From germline, CDR1 is ENHRY and CDR2 SYGVKD. V was clipped by 0 bases and J by 2 bases, with 6 bases between them.

CDR3 loop: CASSRGQGEPQHF. CDR3 in DNA: TGCGCCAGCAGCCGCGGACAGGGGGAGCCCCAGCATTTT. J is TRBJ1-5 and V is TRBV4-1, with 10 bases matching TRBD1. CDR3 length: 13 residues. From germline, CDR1 is MGHRA and CDR2 YSYEKL. Trimming removed 4 bases from V and 8 bases from J; junction bases left unmatched: 2.

The J gene is TRBJ2-1, the V gene TRBV4-1, with a tentative D call TRBD1 (6 bases). The CDR3 spans 16 residues. V was trimmed by 3 bases and J by 5 bases, leaving 17 bases between them. CDR1 is MGHRA, CDR2 YSYEKL, per germline. Here the CDR3 DNA reads TGCGCCAGCAGCCAGACACCGGGACACGGTAACAATGAGCAGTTCTTC. It specifies CASSQTPGHGNNEQFF.

The CDR3 reads CAISELGLGAAQYF. The DNA for the CDR3 is TGTGCCATCAGTGAGCTGGGGCTAGGGGCGGCCCAGTACTTC. The chain combines TRBV10-3 with TRBJ2-5, with D perhaps TRBD1 (5 bases). This CDR3 spans 14 amino acids. CDR1 ENHRY and CDR2 SYGVKD come from the germline V gene. V was clipped by 2 bases and J by 9 bases, with 16 bases between them.

The CDR3 DNA follows: TGTGCCAGCCGACAGGGCTTGCATGGCTACACCTTC. Translation: CASRQGLHGYTF. The gene calls are TRBV25-1 and TRBJ1-2; 7 positions match TRBD1. Losses at the gene ends were 8 bases for V and 6 bases for J; bases not matched to a gene: 6. The length of the CDR3 is 12 residues. The germline gives CDR1 MGHDK, CDR2 SYGVNS.

The chain couples TRBV12-5 to TRBJ1-5; possibly TRBD1 for D (5 bases). Germline V gives CDR1 LGHNT, CDR2 FRNRAP. The CDR3 has 17 amino acids. With 2 bases removed from V and 3 bases from J, the gap between germline ends came to 17 bases. This chain's CDR3 is CASGLSEVQEINQPQHF. The DNA for the CDR3 is TGTGCTAGTGGTTTGTCTGAGGTACAGGAAATCAATCAGCCCCAGCATTTT.

The chain employs TRBV5-1 and TRBJ2-7, with 9 bases aligning to TRBD1. Germline assignment: CDR1 SGHRS and CDR2 YFSETQ. CDR3 length equals 17 residues. V dropped 4 bases and J dropped 1; count of bases not matched to a gene: 12. Here the CDR3 reads CASSPNLQGARSYEQYF. As DNA, the CDR3 is TGCGCCAGCAGCCCAAACCTACAGGGGGCGCGTTCCTACGAGCAGTACTTC.

This rearrangement joins TRBV7-8 to TRBJ2-7; 9 bases line up with TRBD1. The CDR3 loop spans 14 amino acids. The trim removed 5 bases at V and 4 bases at J, leaving 6 bases unmatched. In germline, CDR1 is SGHVS, CDR2 FQNEAQ. The CDR3 here is CASSKDRGRYEQYF. The CDR3 nucleotides read TGTGCCAGCAGCAAGGACAGGGGAAGGTACGAGCAGTACTTC.

This clone has a single count. The chain employs TRBV5-5 and TRBJ1-2, with 9 bases aligning to TRBD1. This CDR3 region has 14 residues. V gave up 0 bases and J gave up 8 bases; unmatched junction bases: 5. Germline CDR1 and CDR2: SGHKS and YYEKEE (reference sequence). The CDR3 DNA reads TGTGCCAGCAGCTTGGGTGGGACAGGGAGCGGCTACACCTTC. This sequence encodes CASSLGGTGSGYTF. Full variable domain (rest looked up from reference TRBV5-5 and TRBJ1-2): DAGVTQSPTHLIKTRGQQVTLRCSPISGHKSVSWYQQVLGQGPQFIFQYYEKEERGRGNFPDRFSARQFPNYSSELNVNALLLGDSALYLCASSLGGTGSGYTFGSGTRLTVV.

CDR3 loop: CASSEGDRGGEQYF. The CDR3 DNA follows: TGTGCCAGCAGTGAAGGGGACAGGGGTGGAGAGCAGTACTTC. The chain couples TRBV6-1 to TRBJ2-7, with 10 bases identical to TRBD1. This CDR3 has 14 residues. The trim removed 1 base at V and 7 bases at J, leaving 4 bases unmatched. From germline, CDR1 is MNHNS and CDR2 SASEGT.

The chain carries TRBV10-3 and TRBJ2-5; TRBD1 aligns across 10 bases. The CDR3 has 16 residues. Germline-derived CDR1 and CDR2 are ENHRY and SYGVKD. V trimming: 3 bases; J trimming: 2 bases; junction bases outside the gene matches: 6. CDR3 nucleotides: TGTGCCATCAGTGACCGGGACAGGGGTGAGCAAGAGACCCAGTACTTC. Translated: CAISDRDRGEQETQYF.

This clone was picked up one time. The V call is TRBV6-2 or TRBV6-3, the J call TRBJ2-7, with no clear D. Between the trimmed V and J ends, which lost 3 bases and 2 bases, there was a span of 8 bases. CDR1 is MNHEY, CDR2 SVGEGT, per germline. The CDR3 is made up of 13 amino acids. CDR3 sequence reads: CASSYDWPYEQYF. For the CDR3, the DNA is TGTGCCAGCAGTTATGACTGGCCCTACGAGCAGTACTTC.

The count of this clone is one. The chain joins TRBV7-9 to TRBJ1-4; D not certain. Germline values: CDR1 SEHNR, CDR2 FQNEAQ (reference sequence). Trimming removed 5 bases at V and 1 base at J, with 5 bases between. This CDR3 has 13 amino acids. The CDR3 nucleotides read TGTGCCAGCAGCCGCGGAACTAATGAAAAACTGTTTTTT. Translated, it gives CASSRGTNEKLFF.

The V and J genes are TRBV5-1 and TRBJ2-5, with D tentatively TRBD2 (5 bases). The CDR3 length is 16 residues. Germline values: CDR1 SGHRS, CDR2 YFSETQ. Trimming removed 6 bases from V and 5 bases from J, with 23 bases in between. The CDR3 nucleotides read TGCGCCAGCAACTCCTTTGGGGTCGGGGTCGGGGAGACCCAGTACTTC. Residues: CASNSFGVGVGETQYF.

V is TRBV5-1 and J is TRBJ2-2; 9 positions match TRBD2. CDR3 length equals 14 residues. Looked up from germline, CDR1 is SGHRS and CDR2 is YFSETQ. With 5 bases clipped from V and 5 bases from J, the junction kept 4 bases outside the gene matches. The CDR3 DNA follows: TGCGCCAGCAGATCCCTAGCGGGGACCGGGGAGCTGTTTTTT. Protein product: CASRSLAGTGELFF.

The J gene is TRBJ2-3, the V gene TRBV5-5; 12 bases align to TRBD2. CDR3 length: 19 residues. CDR1 and CDR2 (germline): SGHKS, YYEKEE (reference sequence). V was clipped by 4 bases and J by 3 bases; unmatched bases: 15. In DNA, the CDR3 is TGTGCCAGCAGCCCCTCTCTAGCGGGGGGGAACCCGCGGACAGATACGCAGTATTTT. Protein sequence: CASSPSLAGGNPRTDTQYF.

V and J are TRBV6-1 and TRBJ1-4; no clear D. This CDR3 has 15 residues. Germline assignment: CDR1 MNHNS and CDR2 SASEGT. Trimming took off 0 bases at V and 4 bases at J, with 9 bases between the two ends. For the CDR3, the DNA is TGTGCCAGCAGTGAAGCCAGCAGGCTTAATGAAAAACTGTTTTTT. Translated, it gives CASSEASRLNEKLFF.

This clone was observed a handful of times. J is TRBJ2-7 and V is TRBV7-6; D ambiguous. The V gene's germline CDR1 is SGHVS and CDR2 FNYEAQ. The V and J ends lost 5 bases and 1 base respectively, with 9 bases between them. The CDR3 loop spans 13 amino acids. CDR3 sequence (DNA): TGTGCCAGCAGCCCCGGTACTTCCTACGAGCAGTACTTC. It specifies CASSPGTSYEQYF.

The chain carries TRBV10-3 and TRBJ1-2; D is ambiguous. CDR3 length equals 17 residues. V was clipped by 1 base and J by 5 bases, with 20 bases between them. Germline CDR1 ENHRY, CDR2 SYGVKD. The CDR3 bases are TGTGCCATCAGTGAGTTATCACATAGGAGCCGTCGGTATGGCTACACCTTC. Translation gives CAISELSHRSRRYGYTF.

The chain has TRBV6-6 and TRBJ2-3, with TRBD1 identical over 9 bases. The CDR3 extends over 16 amino acids. The trim removed 6 bases at V and 1 base at J, leaving 8 bases unmatched. Germline lookup yields CDR1 MNHNY and CDR2 SVGAGI (reference sequence). The CDR3 nucleotides are TGTGCCAGCAGACCAGACAGGGGGGGAGGCACAGATACGCAGTATTTT. Protein: CASRPDRGGGTDTQYF.

The chain carries TRBV18 and TRBJ2-4, with D tentatively TRBD1 (6 bases). V shed 3 bases and J shed 2 bases, with 11 bases lying between them. Germline V gene sequence: CDR1 KGHSH, CDR2 LQKENI. CDR3 length: 15 amino acids. CDR3 region: CASSPTGQSKNIQYF. The CDR3 DNA reads as TGTGCCAGCTCACCCACCGGACAGTCCAAAAACATTCAGTACTTC.

This clone was counted between two and nine times. The V and J genes are TRBV10-3 and TRBJ1-3, with D possibly matching TRBD1 (5 bases). Per the germline V gene, CDR1 is ENHRY and CDR2 is SYGVKD. CDR3 length: 13 residues. The V end lost 6 bases, the J end lost 1 base, and 7 bases lay between the germline ends. CDR3 sequence (DNA): TGTGCCATCAGAGACAGTTCTGGAAACACCATATATTTT. Its protein product is CAIRDSSGNTIYF.

The chain recombines TRBV15 with TRBJ1-5; tentatively, D is TRBD1 (6 bases). The V gene lost 4 bases and the J gene lost 0 bases, with 7 bases spanning the gap. Per germline, CDR1 LNHNV and CDR2 YYDKDF (reference sequence). This CDR3 region has 14 residues. The CDR3 region has the DNA TGTGCCACCAGCAAGGACAGTAGCAATCAGCCCCAGCATTTT. Translation: CATSKDSSNQPQHF.

V is TRBV5-8 and J is TRBJ1-2, with D hard to call. From germline, CDR1 is SGHTS and CDR2 YDEGEE. V was trimmed by 0 bases and J by 4 bases, leaving 13 bases between them. CDR3 length: 15 amino acids. CDR3 coding DNA: TGTGCCAGCAGCTTGGAGGTCACGGGGTTCTATGGCTACACCTTC. This gives the protein CASSLEVTGFYGYTF.

The genes are TRBV19 and TRBJ1-5; D gene uncertain. V shed 3 bases and J shed 0 bases, with 12 bases lying between them. Germline CDR1 reads LNHDA; CDR2 reads SQIVND (reference sequence). There are 16 residues in the CDR3. CDR3 region: CASSMYSGHSNQPQHF. In DNA form, the CDR3 reads TGTGCCAGTAGTATGTATTCAGGCCATAGCAATCAGCCCCAGCATTTT.

This chain connects TRBV6-5 to TRBJ1-1; D uncertain. The CDR3 consists of 14 residues. Germline V gives CDR1 MNHEY, CDR2 SVGAGI. The V end was cut by 6 bases, the J end by 1 base, with 12 bases between. CDR3 loop: CASRAPGTNTEAFF. CDR3 DNA sequence: TGTGCCAGCAGAGCCCCGGGAACGAACACTGAAGCTTTCTTT.

This chain connects TRBV30 to TRBJ2-7, with a possible D match to TRBD1 (6 bases). This CDR3 contains 15 residues. Trimming took off 3 bases at V and 1 base at J, with 16 bases between the two ends. Germline V CDR1 and CDR2: GTSNPN, SVGIG (reference sequence). The CDR3, as DNA: TGTGCCTGGAGCGTTGGGGGCGCCTTTTCCTACGAGCAGTACTTC. It yields the protein CAWSVGGAFSYEQYF.

This rearrangement joins TRBV28 to TRBJ1-4; no reliable D call. Germline CDR1 and CDR2: MDHEN and SYDVKM. Trimming removed 5 bases at V and 0 bases at J, with 10 bases between. There are 15 residues in the CDR3. The CDR3 here is CASSPHGSTNEKLFF. CDR3 nucleotides: TGTGCCAGCAGTCCCCACGGTTCAACTAATGAAAAACTGTTTTTT.

This chain joins TRBV7-9 and TRBJ1-1, with D unclear. Trimming took 7 bases from V and 7 from J, leaving 10 bases between them. This CDR3 comprises 11 residues. Germline-derived CDR1 and CDR2 are SEHNR and FQNEAQ (reference sequence). The CDR3 is CASTPRDEAFF. CDR3 coding DNA: TGTGCCAGCACCCCGCGGGATGAAGCTTTCTTT.